This T cell receptor beta chain was obtained from a study of blood T cell repertoires in COVID-19. Study-wide context: There were acute and convalescent COVID-19 samples, and they came from the United States, Italy and Spain. The cDNA or gDNA used as material had been derived from T cells, B-cell-depleted T cells, or PBMCs.

The CDR3 loop spans 13 amino acids. V shed 4 bases and J shed 1 base, with 8 bases lying between them. Under the authors' procedure: Amplification of reference gene primers was used by the study to estimate nucleated cell counts. The data were produced by immunoSEQ multiplex PCR, yet TCRdb's version contains in-frame clones alone and is incomplete. V and J calls and clone size come straight from that table; D and trimming were deduced from the DNA. Of roughly 160,000 clones in the sample, 80% to 90% were seen once. This clone was observed once. This clonotype was sampled from a man in his 60s with acute or convalescent COVID-19. The sample taken for sequencing was peripheral blood. The genes are TRBV12-3 or TRBV12-4 and TRBJ2-7; D unresolved. The CDR3 protein is CASSWSDSYEQYF. The CDR3 nucleotides read TGTGCCAGCAGTTGGTCAGATTCCTACGAGCAGTACTTC.